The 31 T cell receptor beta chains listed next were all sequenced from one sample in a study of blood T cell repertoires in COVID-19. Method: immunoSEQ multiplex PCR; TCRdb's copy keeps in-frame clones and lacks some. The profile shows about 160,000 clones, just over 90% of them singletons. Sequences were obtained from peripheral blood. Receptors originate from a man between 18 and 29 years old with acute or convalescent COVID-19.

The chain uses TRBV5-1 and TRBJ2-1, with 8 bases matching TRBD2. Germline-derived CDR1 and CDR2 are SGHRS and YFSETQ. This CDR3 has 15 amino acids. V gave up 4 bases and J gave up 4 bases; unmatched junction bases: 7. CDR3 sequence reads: CASSPIVAGYNEQFF. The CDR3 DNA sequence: TGCGCCAGCAGCCCCATAGTAGCGGGGTACAATGAGCAGTTCTTC.

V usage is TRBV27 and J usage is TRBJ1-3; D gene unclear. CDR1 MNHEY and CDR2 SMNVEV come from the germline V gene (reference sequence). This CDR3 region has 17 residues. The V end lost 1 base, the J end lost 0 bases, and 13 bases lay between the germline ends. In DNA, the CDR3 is TGTGCCAGCAGTTTATTGAGGCCGTCGAGCTCTGGAAACACCATATATTTT. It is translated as CASSLLRPSSSGNTIYF.

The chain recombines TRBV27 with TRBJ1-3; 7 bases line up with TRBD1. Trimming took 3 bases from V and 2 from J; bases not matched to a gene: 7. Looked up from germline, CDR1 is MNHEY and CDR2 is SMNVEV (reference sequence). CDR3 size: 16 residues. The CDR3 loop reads CASSLRGGRTGNTIYF. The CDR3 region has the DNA TGTGCCAGCAGTTTGCGAGGGGGCCGTACTGGAAACACCATATATTTT.

CDR3 DNA: TGCGCCAGCAGCTCAGACTTCCGTGGCGCTGAAGCTTTCTTT. Protein product: CASSSDFRGAEAFF. V is TRBV5-1 and J is TRBJ1-1, with D unresolved. Trimming left V 3 bases short and J 6 bases short, with 15 bases between. The germline V gene encodes CDR1 SGHRS and CDR2 YFSETQ. CDR3 length: 14 residues.

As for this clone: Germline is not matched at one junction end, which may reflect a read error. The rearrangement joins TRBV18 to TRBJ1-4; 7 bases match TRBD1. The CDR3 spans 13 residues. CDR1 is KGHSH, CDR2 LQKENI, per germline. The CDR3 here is CASSRDSNEKLFF. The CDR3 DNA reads TGTGCCAGTTCACGGGACAGTAATGAAAAACTGTTTTTT.

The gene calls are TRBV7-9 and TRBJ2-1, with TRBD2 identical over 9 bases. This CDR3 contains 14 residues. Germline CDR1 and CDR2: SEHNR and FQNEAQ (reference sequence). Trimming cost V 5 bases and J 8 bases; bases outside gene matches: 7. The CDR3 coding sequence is TGTGCCAGCAGCGGAACCAGCGGGAGGTATGAGCAGTTCTTC. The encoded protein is CASSGTSGRYEQFF.

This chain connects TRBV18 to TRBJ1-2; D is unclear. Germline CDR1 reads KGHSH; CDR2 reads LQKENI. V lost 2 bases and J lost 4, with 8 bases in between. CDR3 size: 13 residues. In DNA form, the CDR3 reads TGTGCCAGCTCACCAGATGGCAGCTATGGCTACACCTTC. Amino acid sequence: CASSPDGSYGYTF. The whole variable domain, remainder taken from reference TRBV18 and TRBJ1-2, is NAGVMQNPRHLVRRRGQEARLRCSPMKGHSHVYWYRQLPEEGLKFMVYLQKENIIDESGMPKERFSAEFPKEGPSILRIQQVVRGDSAAYFCASSPDGSYGYTFGSGTRLTVV.

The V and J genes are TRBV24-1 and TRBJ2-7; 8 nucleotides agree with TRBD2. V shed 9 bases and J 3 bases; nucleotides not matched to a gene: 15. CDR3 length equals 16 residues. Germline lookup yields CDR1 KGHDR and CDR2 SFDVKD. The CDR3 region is CATREGAIVNYYEQYF. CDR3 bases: TGTGCCACCCGGGAGGGAGCTATAGTGAACTACTACGAGCAGTACTTC.

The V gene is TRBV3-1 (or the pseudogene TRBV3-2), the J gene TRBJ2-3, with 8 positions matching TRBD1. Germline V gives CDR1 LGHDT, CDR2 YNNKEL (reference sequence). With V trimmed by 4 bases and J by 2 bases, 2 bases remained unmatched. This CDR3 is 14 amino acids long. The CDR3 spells CASSRTGSTDTQYF. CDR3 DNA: TGTGCCAGCAGCCGGACAGGGTCCACAGATACGCAGTATTTT.

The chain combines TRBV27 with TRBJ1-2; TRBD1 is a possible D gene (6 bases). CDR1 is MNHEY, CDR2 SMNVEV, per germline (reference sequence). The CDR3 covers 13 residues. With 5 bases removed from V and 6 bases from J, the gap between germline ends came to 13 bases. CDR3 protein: CASSIQGMDGYTF. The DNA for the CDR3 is TGTGCCAGCAGTATACAGGGTATGGATGGCTACACCTTC.

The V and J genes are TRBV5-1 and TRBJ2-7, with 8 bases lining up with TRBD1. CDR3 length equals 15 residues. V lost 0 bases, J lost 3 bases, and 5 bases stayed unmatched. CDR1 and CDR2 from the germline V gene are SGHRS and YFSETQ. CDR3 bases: TGCGCCAGCAGCTTGGTGCAGGGGGCATTCTACGAGCAGTACTTC. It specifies CASSLVQGAFYEQYF.

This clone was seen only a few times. The DNA for the CDR3 is TGTGCCAGTAGTATATCCGGGGAGGGCGAGCAGTACTTC. Its translation: CASSISGEGEQYF. V gene TRBV19 combines with J gene TRBJ2-7; 7 bases are shared with TRBD2. The J segment lost 6 bases and the V segment lost 2 bases, leaving 4 bases of the junction unmatched. The germline CDR1 and CDR2 sequences are LNHDA and SQIVND (reference sequence). The CDR3 is 13 residues long.

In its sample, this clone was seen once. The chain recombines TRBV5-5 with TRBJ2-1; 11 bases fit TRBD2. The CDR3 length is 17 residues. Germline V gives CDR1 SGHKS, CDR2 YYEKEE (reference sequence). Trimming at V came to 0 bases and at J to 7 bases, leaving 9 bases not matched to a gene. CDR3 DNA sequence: TGTGCCAGCAGCTTGGGGCTAGCGGGAGGAGCTGGGAATGAGCAGTTCTTC. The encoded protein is CASSLGLAGGAGNEQFF.

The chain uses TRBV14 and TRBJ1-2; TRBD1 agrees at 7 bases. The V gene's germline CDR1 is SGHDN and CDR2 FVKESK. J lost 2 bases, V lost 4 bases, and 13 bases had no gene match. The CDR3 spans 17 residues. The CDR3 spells CASSPRGLDRTNYGYTF. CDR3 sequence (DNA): TGTGCCAGCAGCCCAAGAGGGTTGGACAGGACAAACTATGGCTACACCTTC.

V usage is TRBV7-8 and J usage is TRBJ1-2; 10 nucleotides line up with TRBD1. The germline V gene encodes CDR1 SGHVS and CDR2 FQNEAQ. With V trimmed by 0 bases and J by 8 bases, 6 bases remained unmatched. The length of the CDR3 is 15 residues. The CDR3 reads CASSLAAGTGAGYTF. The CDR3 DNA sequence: TGTGCCAGCAGCTTAGCCGCGGGGACAGGGGCCGGCTACACCTTC. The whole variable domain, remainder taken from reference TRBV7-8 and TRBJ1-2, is GAGVSQSPRYKVAKRGQDVALRCDPISGHVSLFWYQQALGQGPEFLTYFQNEAQLDKSGLPSDRFFAERPEGSVSTLKIQRTQQEDSAVYLCASSLAAGTGAGYTFGSGTRLTVV.

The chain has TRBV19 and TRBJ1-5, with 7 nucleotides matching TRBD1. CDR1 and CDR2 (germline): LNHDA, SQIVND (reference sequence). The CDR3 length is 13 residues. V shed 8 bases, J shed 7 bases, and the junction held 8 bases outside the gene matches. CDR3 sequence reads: CASYEGAGQPQHF. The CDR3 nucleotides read TGTGCCAGTTACGAGGGGGCAGGGCAGCCCCAGCATTTT.

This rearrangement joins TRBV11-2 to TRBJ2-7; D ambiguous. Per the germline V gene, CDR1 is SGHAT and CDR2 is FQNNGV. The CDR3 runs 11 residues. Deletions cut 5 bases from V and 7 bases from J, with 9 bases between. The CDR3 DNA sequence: TGTGCCAGCAGCCCCCTCAGGGAGCAGTACTTC. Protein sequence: CASSPLREQYF.

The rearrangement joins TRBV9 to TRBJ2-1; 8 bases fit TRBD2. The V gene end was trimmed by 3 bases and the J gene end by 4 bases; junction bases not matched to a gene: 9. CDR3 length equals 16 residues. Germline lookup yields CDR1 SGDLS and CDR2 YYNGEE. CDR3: CASSAQIAGHYNEQFF. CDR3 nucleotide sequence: TGTGCCAGCAGCGCCCAAATAGCGGGGCATTACAATGAGCAGTTCTTC.

The chain's CDR3 is CASSIGTRGAVETQYF. The CDR3 coding sequence is TGTGCCAGTAGTATAGGTACACGGGGGGCCGTAGAGACCCAGTACTTC. This sequence joins TRBV19 and TRBJ2-5; weak D call: TRBD2 (7 bases). The CDR3 consists of 16 residues. The germline V gene has CDR1 LNHDA and CDR2 SQIVND (reference sequence). Trimming shortened V by 1 base and J by 4 bases, and 16 bases separated the two germline ends.

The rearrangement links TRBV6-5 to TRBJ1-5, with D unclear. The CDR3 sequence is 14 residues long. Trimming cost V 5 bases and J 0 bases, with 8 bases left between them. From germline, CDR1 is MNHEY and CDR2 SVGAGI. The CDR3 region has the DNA TGTGCCAGCAGTCTAAAATATAGCAATCAGCCCCAGCATTTT. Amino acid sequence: CASSLKYSNQPQHF.

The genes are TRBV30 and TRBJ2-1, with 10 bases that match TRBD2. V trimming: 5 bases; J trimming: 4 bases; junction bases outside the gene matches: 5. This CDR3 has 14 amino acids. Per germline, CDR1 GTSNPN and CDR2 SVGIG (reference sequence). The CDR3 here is CAWATSGVYNEQFF. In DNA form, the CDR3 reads TGTGCCTGGGCTACTAGCGGGGTATACAATGAGCAGTTCTTC.

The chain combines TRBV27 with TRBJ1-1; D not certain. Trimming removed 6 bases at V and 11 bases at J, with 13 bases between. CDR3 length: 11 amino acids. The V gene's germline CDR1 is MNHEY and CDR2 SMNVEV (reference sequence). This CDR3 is CASSWGGEAFF. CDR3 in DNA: TGTGCCAGCAGCTGGGGAGGAGAGGCTTTCTTT.

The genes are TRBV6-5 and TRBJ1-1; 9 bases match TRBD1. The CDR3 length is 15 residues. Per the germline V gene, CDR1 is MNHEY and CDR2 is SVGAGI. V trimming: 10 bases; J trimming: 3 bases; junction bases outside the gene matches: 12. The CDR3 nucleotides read TGTGCCACCTCTTTTGGACAGGGGCGATACACTGAAGCTTTCTTT. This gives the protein CATSFGQGRYTEAFF.

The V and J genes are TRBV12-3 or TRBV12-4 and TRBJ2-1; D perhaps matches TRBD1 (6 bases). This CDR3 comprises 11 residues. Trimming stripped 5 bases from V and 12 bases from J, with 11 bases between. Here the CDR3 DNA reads TGTGCCAGCAGTCTGGGACACAGGCAGTTCTTC. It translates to CASSLGHRQFF.

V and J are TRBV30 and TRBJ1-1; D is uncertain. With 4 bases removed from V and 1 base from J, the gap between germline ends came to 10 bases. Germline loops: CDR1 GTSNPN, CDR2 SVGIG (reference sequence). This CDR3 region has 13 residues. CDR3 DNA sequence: TGTGCCTGGAACCGAAGAGGGAACACTGAAGCTTTCTTT. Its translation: CAWNRRGNTEAFF.

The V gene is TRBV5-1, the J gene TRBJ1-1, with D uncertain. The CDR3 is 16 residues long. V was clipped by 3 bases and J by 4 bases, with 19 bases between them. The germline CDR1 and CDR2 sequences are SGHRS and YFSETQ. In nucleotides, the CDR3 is TGCGCCAGCAGCTCCCTGGCGGTTTCTGCGGGCACTGAAGCTTTCTTT. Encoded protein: CASSSLAVSAGTEAFF.

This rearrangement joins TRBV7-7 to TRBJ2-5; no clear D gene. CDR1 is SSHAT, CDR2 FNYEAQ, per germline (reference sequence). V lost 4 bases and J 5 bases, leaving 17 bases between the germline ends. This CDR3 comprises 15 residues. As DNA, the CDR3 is TGTGCCAGCAGCTCTCGCCGTTTGGGCATTGAGACCCAGTACTTC. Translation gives CASSSRRLGIETQYF.

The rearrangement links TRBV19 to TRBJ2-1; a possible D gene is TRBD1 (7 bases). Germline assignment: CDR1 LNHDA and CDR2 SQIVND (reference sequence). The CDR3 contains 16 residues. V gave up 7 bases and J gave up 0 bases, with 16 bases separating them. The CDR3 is CASNRGRGHSYNEQFF. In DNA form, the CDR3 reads TGTGCCAGTAACAGGGGACGGGGGCACTCCTACAATGAGCAGTTCTTC.

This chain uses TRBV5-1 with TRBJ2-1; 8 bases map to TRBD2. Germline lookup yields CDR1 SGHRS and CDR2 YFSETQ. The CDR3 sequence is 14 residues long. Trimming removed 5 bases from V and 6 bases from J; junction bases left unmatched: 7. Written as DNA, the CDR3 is TGCGCCAGCAGTACGGCGGGGGGCCCCAATGAGCAGTTCTTC. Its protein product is CASSTAGGPNEQFF.

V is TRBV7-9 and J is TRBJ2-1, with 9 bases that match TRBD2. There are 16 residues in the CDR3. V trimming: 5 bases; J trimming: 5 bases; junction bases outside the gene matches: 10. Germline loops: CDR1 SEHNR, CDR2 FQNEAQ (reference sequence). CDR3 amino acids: CASSPSGGRAHNEQFF. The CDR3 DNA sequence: TGTGCCAGCAGCCCAAGTGGCGGGAGGGCCCACAATGAGCAGTTCTTC.

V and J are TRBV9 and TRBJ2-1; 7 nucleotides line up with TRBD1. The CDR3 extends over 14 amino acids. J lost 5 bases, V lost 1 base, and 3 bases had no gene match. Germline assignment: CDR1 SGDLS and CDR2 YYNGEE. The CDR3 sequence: CASSVLGTDNEQFF. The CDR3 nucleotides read TGTGCCAGCAGCGTATTGGGGACAGACAATGAGCAGTTCTTC.